This T cell receptor (beta chain) was sequenced during a study of cytomegalovirus exposure and HLA in healthy donors. Findings and limits, study-wide: Cytomegalovirus-associated TCR beta chains were listed, numbering more than 150.

Assay used: immunoSEQ multiplex PCR; TCRdb lists only in-frame clones, some missing. The sample lists tens of thousands of clones; 90% to 95% were seen once. Germline CDR1 SGDLS, CDR2 YYNGEE. Losses at the gene ends were 2 bases for V and 5 bases for J; bases not matched to a gene: 8. The CDR3 length is 16 residues. Turning to this clone: The antigen is unknown.

This chain uses TRBV9 with TRBJ2-2; TRBD2 matches 8 bases. The receptor was derived from a woman between 18 and 29 years old in good health and CMV-seronegative. Sequencing was carried out using PBMCs. Here the CDR3 DNA reads TGTGCCAGCAGCGTGGTTCCAGCGGGGGTAACCGGGGAGCTGTTTTTT. This translates into CASSVVPAGVTGELFF.